Below, 21 T cell receptor beta chains from the same sample are listed, as sequenced in a study of control samples from healthy donors and cancer patients. Repertoires were generated with immunoSEQ multiplex PCR, while TCRdb's copy carries only in-frame clones and drops some. Altogether under 110,000 clones are present, about 89% being singletons, with the ten largest covering more than 7%. The source material was blood. The source of these receptors is a man younger than 40 in good health.

In the case of this clone: Other nucleotide sequences in the sample specify the same CDR3. The chain carries TRBV11-2 and TRBJ2-4; the D call may be TRBD1 or TRBD2 (6 bases each). Germline CDR1 is SGHAT and CDR2 is FQNNGV. CDR3 size: 15 residues. V dropped 4 bases and J dropped 7 bases, with 17 bases sitting between them. DNA for the CDR3: TGTGCCAGCAGCTCTTGGAGGGGGAGAGGGAACATTCAGTACTTC. Its translation: CASSSWRGRGNIQYF.

V and J are TRBV7-9 and TRBJ1-1, with 7 bases fitting TRBD1. Losses at the gene ends were 11 bases for V and 5 bases for J; bases not matched to a gene: 11. In germline, CDR1 is SEHNR, CDR2 FQNEAQ (reference sequence). CDR3 length equals 13 residues. Written as DNA, the CDR3 is TGTGCCGTCGTAACTCAGGGGGGGACTGAAGCTTTCTTT. Translation: CAVVTQGGTEAFF.

The gene calls are TRBV19 and TRBJ2-7; 8 positions agree with TRBD1. Germline V CDR1 and CDR2: LNHDA, SQIVND (reference sequence). The CDR3 runs to 14 residues. V lost 7 bases and J lost 5; bases outside the gene matches: 10. The CDR3 DNA follows: TGTGCCAGTACCCCGACAGGGGAGAGGAACGAGCAGTACTTC. Encoded protein: CASTPTGERNEQYF. Variable domain in full (rest from reference TRBV19 and TRBJ2-7): DGGITQSPKYLFRKEGQNVTLSCEQNLNHDAMYWYRQDPGQGLRLIYYSQIVNDFQKGDIAEGYSVSREKKESFPLTVTSAQKNPTAFYLCASTPTGERNEQYFGPGTRLTVT.

This clone was found once. This sequence joins TRBV7-9 and TRBJ1-1; 7 nucleotides line up with TRBD1. V shed 1 base and J 0 bases; nucleotides not matched to a gene: 5. The CDR3 spans 16 residues. The germline CDR1 and CDR2 sequences are SEHNR and FQNEAQ (reference sequence). This CDR3 is CASSLDRGGMNTEAFF. For the CDR3, the DNA is TGTGCCAGCAGCTTAGACAGGGGAGGGATGAACACTGAAGCTTTCTTT.

The genes are TRBV3-1 (or the pseudogene TRBV3-2) and TRBJ1-4; tentatively, D is TRBD1 (5 bases). The V end was cut by 1 base, the J end by 7 bases, with 10 bases between. The CDR3 totals 14 residues. The germline CDR1 and CDR2 sequences are LGHDT and YNNKEL (reference sequence). The CDR3 nucleotides read TGTGCCAGCAGCCAAGTCCTTGGGGGTGAAAAACTGTTTTTT. It is translated as CASSQVLGGEKLFF.

The DNA for the CDR3 is TGTGCCAGCAGCTTGTCCGGCCAATCTGGAAAACTGTTTTTT. Residues: CASSLSGQSGKLFF. The V call is TRBV5-5, the J call TRBJ1-4; D uncertain. The V gene lost 1 base and the J gene lost 10 bases, with 14 bases spanning the gap. Germline V CDR1 and CDR2: SGHKS, YYEKEE (reference sequence). The CDR3 length is 14 residues. Full variable domain (rest looked up from reference TRBV5-5 and TRBJ1-4): DAGVTQSPTHLIKTRGQQVTLRCSPISGHKSVSWYQQVLGQGPQFIFQYYEKEERGRGNFPDRFSARQFPNYSSELNVNALLLGDSALYLCASSLSGQSGKLFFGSGTQLSVL.

This clone occurred a few times. The chain couples TRBV30 to TRBJ2-2, with a weak D call TRBD2 (7 bases). V was trimmed by 5 bases and J by 1 base, leaving 23 bases between them. Germline-derived CDR1 and CDR2 are GTSNPN and SVGIG (reference sequence). The CDR3 loop spans 18 amino acids. The CDR3 DNA is TGTGCCTGGGGGCAATGGGGGGGCCCCAAAAGGAACACCGGGGAGCTGTTTTTT. Translating gives CAWGQWGGPKRNTGELFF.

The rearrangement uses TRBV10-3 and TRBJ2-3; TRBD2 aligns across 7 bases. The CDR3 loop spans 15 amino acids. Trimming cost V 0 bases and J 4 bases; bases outside gene matches: 4. Germline assignment: CDR1 ENHRY and CDR2 SYGVKD. CDR3 protein: CAISESPGRADTQYF. Here the CDR3 DNA reads TGTGCCATCAGTGAGTCACCAGGGAGGGCAGATACGCAGTATTTT.

This clone was detected once. This chain connects TRBV29-1 to TRBJ1-2, with 7 bases fitting TRBD1. Trimming cost V 2 bases and J 8 bases; bases outside gene matches: 8. Germline CDR1 reads SQVTM; CDR2 reads ANQGSEA. This CDR3 contains 13 residues. The CDR3 DNA is TGCAGCGTTGAACGGGACGGAGGGGGCGGCTACACCTTC. Translating it yields CSVERDGGGGYTF.

This sequence joins TRBV11-1 and TRBJ1-3, with TRBD1 as a possible D gene (5 bases). Trimming left V 7 bases short and J 4 bases short, with 20 bases between. CDR1 SGHAT and CDR2 FQDESV come from the germline V gene (reference sequence). The CDR3 loop spans 16 amino acids. Here the CDR3 reads CASTPRRGTGGNTIYF. In DNA, the CDR3 is TGTGCCAGCACCCCCCGGAGGGGTACAGGAGGAAACACCATATATTTT.

This clone appeared once. The J gene is TRBJ2-3, the V gene TRBV7-2; 7 bases agree with TRBD2. The ends lost 2 bases at V and 2 bases at J; junction bases unmatched: 10. CDR1 and CDR2 from the germline V gene are SGHTA and FQGNSA. The CDR3 is made up of 17 amino acids. The CDR3 loop reads CASSLRRGGGHTDTQYF. For the CDR3, the DNA is TGTGCCAGCAGCTTAAGAAGGGGCGGGGGTCACACAGATACGCAGTATTTT.

The CDR3 sequence is CASSQENRATEQFF. CDR3 coding DNA: TGTGCCAGCAGCCAAGAAAACAGGGCCACCGAGCAGTTCTTC. This chain links TRBV14 with TRBJ2-1; TRBD1 might be the D (6 bases). The CDR3 is 14 amino acids. V lost 0 bases to trimming and J lost 10 bases, with 13 bases between them. The V gene's germline CDR1 is SGHDN and CDR2 FVKESK. Full variable domain (missing parts from reference TRBV14 and TRBJ2-1): EAGVTQFPSHSVIEKGQTVTLRCDPISGHDNLYWYRRVMGKEIKFLLHFVKESKQDESGMPNNRFLAERTGGTYSTLKVQPAELEDSGVYFCASSQENRATEQFFGPGTRLTVL.

CDR3 in DNA: TGTGCCAGCATAGGGCGAGTCTCCTACAATGAGCAGTTCTTC. Translating gives CASIGRVSYNEQFF. The V and J genes are TRBV28 and TRBJ2-1; no definite D call. CDR1 is MDHEN and CDR2 is SYDVKM in the germline V gene. Trimming took off 7 bases at V and 0 bases at J, with 10 bases between the two ends. The CDR3 sequence is 14 residues long.

The gene calls are TRBV28 and TRBJ1-3; 7 nucleotides match TRBD1. The V gene end was trimmed by 4 bases and the J gene end by 0 bases; junction bases not matched to a gene: 3. Germline CDR1 and CDR2: MDHEN and SYDVKM. The CDR3 is made up of 15 amino acids. Written as DNA, the CDR3 is TGTGCCAGCAGTTCTGGGACAGTCTCTGGAAACACCATATATTTT. Translated: CASSSGTVSGNTIYF.

This chain links TRBV2 with TRBJ1-2; TRBD1 might be the D (5 bases). Trimming took off 6 bases at V and 4 bases at J, with 9 bases between the two ends. Germline V gives CDR1 SNHLY, CDR2 FYNNEI. The length of the CDR3 is 12 residues. This CDR3 reads CASSPGGYGYTF. The CDR3 nucleotides are TGTGCCAGCAGCCCTGGGGGCTATGGCTACACCTTC.

In its sample, this clone was seen once. This sequence joins TRBV10-1 and TRBJ2-7; no reliable D call. Trimming cost V 3 bases and J 2 bases, with 20 bases left between them. The length of the CDR3 is 17 residues. Germline V gene sequence: CDR1 WNHNN, CDR2 SYGVQD (reference sequence). For the CDR3, the DNA is TGCGCCAGCAGTGACCGACGGCAGGACGGGCCCACCTACGAGCAGTACTTC. This gives the protein CASSDRRQDGPTYEQYF.

This chain connects TRBV9 to TRBJ1-6, with D tentatively TRBD1 (6 bases). Germline assignment: CDR1 SGDLS and CDR2 YYNGEE. Trimming removed 3 bases at V and 7 bases at J, with 11 bases between. The CDR3 length is 14 residues. CDR3 sequence: CASSDRAGNSPLHF. DNA of the CDR3: TGTGCCAGCAGCGACAGGGCAGGAAATTCACCCCTCCACTTT.

This chain connects TRBV5-1 to TRBJ1-2; D is unclear. CDR3 size: 14 residues. V gave up 0 bases and J gave up 6 bases, with 12 bases separating them. The germline V gene has CDR1 SGHRS and CDR2 YFSETQ. The CDR3 is CASSLEGLLDGYTF. The CDR3 DNA sequence: TGCGCCAGCAGCTTGGAAGGTTTGTTGGATGGCTACACCTTC.

The gene calls are TRBV6-5 and TRBJ2-2, with D possibly being TRBD2 (5 bases). The ends were cut back, 3 bases at V and 2 bases at J, with 7 bases in the middle. This CDR3 spans 14 amino acids. Germline-derived CDR1 and CDR2 are MNHEY and SVGAGI. The CDR3 here is CASSYGGNTGELFF. The CDR3 nucleotides read TGTGCCAGCAGTTATGGAGGAAACACCGGGGAGCTGTTTTTT.

This rearrangement joins TRBV28 to TRBJ2-2, with a tentative D call TRBD1 (7 bases). Looked up from germline, CDR1 is MDHEN and CDR2 is SYDVKM. Between the trimmed V and J ends, which lost 7 bases and 3 bases, there was a span of 15 bases. This CDR3 is built from 15 residues. Here the CDR3 DNA reads TGTGCCAGCATGAAGGGGGCGGGATACACCGGGGAGCTGTTTTTT. This translates into CASMKGAGYTGELFF.

This clone has just a few counts. This chain connects TRBV3-1 (or the pseudogene TRBV3-2) to TRBJ1-6, with D uncertain. The V end was cut by 3 bases, the J end by 0 bases, with 12 bases between. The CDR3 extends over 17 amino acids. The germline V gene has CDR1 LGHDT and CDR2 YNNKEL (reference sequence). CDR3 sequence reads: CASSHLTGSSYNSPLHF. The CDR3 region has the DNA TGTGCCAGCAGCCACCTGACGGGGAGCTCCTATAATTCACCCCTCCACTTT.